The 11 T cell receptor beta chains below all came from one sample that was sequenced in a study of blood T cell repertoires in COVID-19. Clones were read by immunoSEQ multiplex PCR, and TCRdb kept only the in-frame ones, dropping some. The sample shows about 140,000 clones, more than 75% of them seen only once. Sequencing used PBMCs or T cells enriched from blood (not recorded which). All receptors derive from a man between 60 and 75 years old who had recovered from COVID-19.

CDR3 DNA: TGTGCCAGCAGGCAAACCCGACAAACCTACGAGCAGTACTTC. Its translation is CASRQTRQTYEQYF. This chain connects TRBV6-5 to TRBJ2-7; unclear D gene. Germline V gives CDR1 MNHEY, CDR2 SVGAGI. The CDR3 is made up of 14 amino acids. Trimming took 6 bases from V and 2 from J, leaving 14 bases between them.

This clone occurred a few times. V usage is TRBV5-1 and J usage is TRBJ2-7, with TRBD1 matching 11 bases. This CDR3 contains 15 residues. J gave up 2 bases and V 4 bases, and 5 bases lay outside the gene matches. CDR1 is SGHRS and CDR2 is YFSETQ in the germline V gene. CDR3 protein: CASSQDRGLTYEQYF. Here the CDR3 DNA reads TGCGCCAGCAGCCAGGACAGGGGGCTAACCTACGAGCAGTACTTC.

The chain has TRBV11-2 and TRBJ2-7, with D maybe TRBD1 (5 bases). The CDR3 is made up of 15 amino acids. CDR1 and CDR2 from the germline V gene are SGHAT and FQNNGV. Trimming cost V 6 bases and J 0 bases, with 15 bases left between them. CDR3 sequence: CASSSDSRSSYEQYF. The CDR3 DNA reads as TGTGCCAGCAGTTCCGACAGCAGGAGCTCCTACGAGCAGTACTTC.

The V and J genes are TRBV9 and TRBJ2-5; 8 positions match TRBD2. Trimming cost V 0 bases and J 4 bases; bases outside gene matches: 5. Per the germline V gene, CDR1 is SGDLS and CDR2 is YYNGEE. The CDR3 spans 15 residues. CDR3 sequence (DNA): TGTGCCAGCAGCGTAGGGCGGGGGGCAGCAGAGACCCAGTACTTC. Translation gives CASSVGRGAAETQYF.

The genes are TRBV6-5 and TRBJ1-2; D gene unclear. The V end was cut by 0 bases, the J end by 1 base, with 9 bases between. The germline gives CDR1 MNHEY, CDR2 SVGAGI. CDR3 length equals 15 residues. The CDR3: CASSYSNTHNYGYTF. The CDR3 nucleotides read TGTGCCAGCAGTTACTCGAACACCCATAACTATGGCTACACCTTC.

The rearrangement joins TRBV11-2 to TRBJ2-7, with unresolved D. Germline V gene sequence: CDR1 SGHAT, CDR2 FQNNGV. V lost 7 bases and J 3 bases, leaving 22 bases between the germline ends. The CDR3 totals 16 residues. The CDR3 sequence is CASNRVDGTRGYEQYF. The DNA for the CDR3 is TGTGCCAGCAACCGGGTCGACGGAACTCGAGGCTACGAGCAGTACTTC.

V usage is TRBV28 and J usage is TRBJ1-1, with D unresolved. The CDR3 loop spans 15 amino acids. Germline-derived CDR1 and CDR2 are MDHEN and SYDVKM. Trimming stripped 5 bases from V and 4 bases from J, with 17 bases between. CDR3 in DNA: TGTGCCAGCAGTCCATACACTACTCGGGGCACTGAAGCTTTCTTT. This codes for CASSPYTTRGTEAFF. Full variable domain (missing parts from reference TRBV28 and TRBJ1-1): DVKVTQSSRYLVKRTGEKVFLECVQDMDHENMFWYRQDPGLGLRLIYFSYDVKMKEKGDIPEGYSVSREKKERFSLILESASTNQTSMYLCASSPYTTRGTEAFFGQGTRLTVV.

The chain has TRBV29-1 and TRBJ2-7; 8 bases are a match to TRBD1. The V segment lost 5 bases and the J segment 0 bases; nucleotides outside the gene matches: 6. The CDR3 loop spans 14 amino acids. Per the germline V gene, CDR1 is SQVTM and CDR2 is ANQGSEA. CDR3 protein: CSVNTGGSSYEQYF. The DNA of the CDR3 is TGCAGCGTTAATACAGGGGGAAGCTCCTACGAGCAGTACTTC.

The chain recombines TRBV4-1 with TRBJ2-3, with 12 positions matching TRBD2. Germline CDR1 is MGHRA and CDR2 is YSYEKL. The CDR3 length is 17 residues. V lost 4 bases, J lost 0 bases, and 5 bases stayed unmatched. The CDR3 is CASSRRLAGVSTDTQYF. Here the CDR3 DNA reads TGCGCCAGCAGCCGAAGACTAGCGGGGGTAAGCACAGATACGCAGTATTTT.

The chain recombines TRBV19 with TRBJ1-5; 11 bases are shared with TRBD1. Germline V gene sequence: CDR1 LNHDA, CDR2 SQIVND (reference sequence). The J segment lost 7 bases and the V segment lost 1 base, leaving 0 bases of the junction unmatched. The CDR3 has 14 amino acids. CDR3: CASSIGDRGQPQHF. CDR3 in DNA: TGTGCCAGTAGTATAGGGGACAGGGGGCAGCCCCAGCATTTT.

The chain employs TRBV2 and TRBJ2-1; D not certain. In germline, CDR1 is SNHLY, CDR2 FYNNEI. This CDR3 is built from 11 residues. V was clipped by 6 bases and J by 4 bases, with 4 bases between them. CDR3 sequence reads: CASRLYNEQFF. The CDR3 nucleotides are TGTGCCAGCAGACTTTACAATGAGCAGTTCTTC. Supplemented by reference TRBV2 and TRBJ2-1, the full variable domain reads EPEVTQTPSHQVTQMGQEVILRCVPISNHLYFYWYRQILGQKVEFLVSFYNNEISEKSEIFDDQFSVERPDGSNFTLKIRSTKLEDSAMYFCASRLYNEQFFGPGTRLTVL.